The rows below give T cell receptor beta chains drawn from one sample of a study of T cell responses to AZD1222 COVID-19 vaccine. This table comes from immunoSEQ multiplex PCR, and its TCRdb copy is limited to in-frame clones, with some not included. The table has more than 80,000 clones, 85% to 90% seen once. The source material was peripheral blood, sampled 28 days after the second AZD1222 dose. The source is an adult who received the AZD1222 COVID-19 vaccine. Each CDR3 is given with its conserved first and last residue. Fields, in order: CDR3 DNA, CDR3 protein, D gene, V gene, J gene, clone size. D genes are given only for firm matches. The size of a clone is reported for some rows only, either as once, few or many, or as a class for expanded clones.

CDR3 DNA: TGTGCCAGCAGCCAAGATCCCGGGGGGGGATACAATGAGCAGTTCTTC; CDR3 protein: CASSQDPGGGYNEQFF; D gene: TRBD2; V gene: TRBV4-2; J gene: TRBJ2-1; clone size: NA
CDR3 DNA: TGTGCCAGCAGCCAAATTAGCGGGGGAATCCCCCTTTTCCCCAATGAGCAGTTCTTC; CDR3 protein: CASSQISGGIPLFPNEQFF; D gene: TRBD2; V gene: TRBV4-2; J gene: TRBJ2-1; clone size: NA
CDR3 DNA: TGTGCCAGCAGTTCACCTCTACCACAGACTAACTACAATGAGCAGTTCTTC; CDR3 protein: CASSSPLPQTNYNEQFF; D gene: NA; V gene: TRBV6-2/TRBV6-3; J gene: TRBJ2-1; clone size: NA
CDR3 DNA: TGTGCCAGCAGCTTTTTCGTCGTGCAATACCAGTCCAACTATGGCTACACCTTC; CDR3 protein: CASSFFVVQYQSNYGYTF; D gene: NA; V gene: TRBV7-9; J gene: TRBJ1-2; clone size: NA
CDR3 DNA: TGTGCCAGCAGCTTAGGCTCGGGCGGCCCCCCAGATACGCAGTATTTT; CDR3 protein: CASSLGSGGPPDTQYF; D gene: NA; V gene: TRBV7-2; J gene: TRBJ2-3; clone size: NA
CDR3 DNA: TGTGCCAGCCGCCGGGACTGGGCCAAAAACATTCAGTACTTC; CDR3 protein: CASRRDWAKNIQYF; D gene: NA; V gene: TRBV2; J gene: TRBJ2-4; clone size: NA
CDR3 DNA: TGTGCCAGCAGTTTACCGGCAGGGGCTGGCTACACCTTC; CDR3 protein: CASSLPAGAGYTF; D gene: NA; V gene: TRBV28; J gene: TRBJ1-2; clone size: NA
CDR3 DNA: TGTGCCAGCAGCTCCAGGACTAGCGGGACGTACAATGAGCAGTTCTTC; CDR3 protein: CASSSRTSGTYNEQFF; D gene: TRBD2; V gene: TRBV7-2; J gene: TRBJ2-1; clone size: NA
CDR3 DNA: TGTGCCAGCAGTGAAGGGCTAGCAGAGACCCAGTACTTC; CDR3 protein: CASSEGLAETQYF; D gene: NA; V gene: TRBV2; J gene: TRBJ2-5; clone size: NA
CDR3 DNA: TGTGCCAGCAGTGAAGTCAGGGGACGGGAAAAACTGTTTTTT; CDR3 protein: CASSEVRGREKLFF; D gene: NA; V gene: TRBV6-1; J gene: TRBJ1-4; clone size: once
CDR3 DNA: TGTGCCAGCAGCCAGAATGGACTATCCCAAGAGACCCAGTACTTC; CDR3 protein: CASSQNGLSQETQYF; D gene: NA; V gene: TRBV6-5; J gene: TRBJ2-5; clone size: NA
CDR3 DNA: TGTGCCAGCAGCCAAGATCCTGCAGGAGGATCTGAAGCTTTCTTT; CDR3 protein: CASSQDPAGGSEAFF; D gene: NA; V gene: TRBV4-2; J gene: TRBJ1-1; clone size: few
CDR3 DNA: TGTGCCAGCAGCCCGGGACTGGAAGAGACCCAGTACTTC; CDR3 protein: CASSPGLEETQYF; D gene: NA; V gene: TRBV7-9; J gene: TRBJ2-5; clone size: once
CDR3 DNA: TGTGCCAGCAGTGAACAGAAGGTGGGGAACACTGAAGCTTTCTTT; CDR3 protein: CASSEQKVGNTEAFF; D gene: NA; V gene: TRBV2; J gene: TRBJ1-1; clone size: NA
CDR3 DNA: TGTGCCAGCAGTGACTCTAGCACCGGGGAGCTGTTTTTT; CDR3 protein: CASSDSSTGELFF; D gene: NA; V gene: TRBV6-4; J gene: TRBJ2-2; clone size: NA
CDR3 DNA: TGTGCCAGCAGCCCGGCTACGGGGGCAGTGGGGACAGATACGCAGTATTTT; CDR3 protein: CASSPATGAVGTDTQYF; D gene: NA; V gene: TRBV3-1/TRBV3-2; J gene: TRBJ2-3; clone size: NA
CDR3 DNA: TGTGCCAGTTATAGACAGGATTCTGGAAACACCATATATTTT; CDR3 protein: CASYRQDSGNTIYF; D gene: NA; V gene: TRBV28; J gene: TRBJ1-3; clone size: NA
CDR3 DNA: TGTGCCAGCAGCCGAAGATACGGGACTAGCGGGGGGGAGCAAGAGACCCAGTACTTC; CDR3 protein: CASSRRYGTSGGEQETQYF; D gene: TRBD2; V gene: TRBV14; J gene: TRBJ2-5; clone size: NA
CDR3 DNA: TGTGCCAGCAGCCCTAACGCCAACACTGAAGCTTTCTTT; CDR3 protein: CASSPNANTEAFF; D gene: NA; V gene: TRBV5-4; J gene: TRBJ1-1; clone size: NA